This T cell receptor beta chain was captured in a study of neurological immune-mediated disorders. TCRdb fed the 5' RACE reads into MiXCR, producing one record per CDR3 protein. The sample lists about 55,000 distinct CDR3 sequences; around 3.6% were seen once. This CDR3 has 17 residues. With 6 bases removed from V and 1 base from J, the gap between germline ends came to 21 bases. Specimen: PBMCs. This clonotype was obtained from a young man with multiple sclerosis. The chain couples TRBV23-1 to TRBJ1-1; no firm D call. TRBV23-1 is treated as an ORF (open reading frame) with a function not yet certain. The CDR3, as DNA: TGCGCCAGCAGACTAGAGGGAGAGACCTCCGAGAACACTGAAGCTTTCTTT. It yields the protein CASRLEGETSENTEAFF.